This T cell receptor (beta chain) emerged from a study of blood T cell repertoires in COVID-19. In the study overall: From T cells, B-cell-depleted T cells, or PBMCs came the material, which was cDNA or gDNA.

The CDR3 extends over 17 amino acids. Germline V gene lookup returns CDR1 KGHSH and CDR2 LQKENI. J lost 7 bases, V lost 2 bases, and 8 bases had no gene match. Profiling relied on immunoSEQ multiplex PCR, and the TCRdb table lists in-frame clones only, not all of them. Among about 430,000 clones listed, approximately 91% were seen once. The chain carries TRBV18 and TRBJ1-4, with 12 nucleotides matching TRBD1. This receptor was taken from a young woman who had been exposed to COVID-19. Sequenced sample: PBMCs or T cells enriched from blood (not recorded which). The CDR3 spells CASSPLGQGARSEKLFF. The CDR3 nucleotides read TGTGCCAGCTCACCATTGGGACAGGGGGCGCGTAGTGAAAAACTGTTTTTT.